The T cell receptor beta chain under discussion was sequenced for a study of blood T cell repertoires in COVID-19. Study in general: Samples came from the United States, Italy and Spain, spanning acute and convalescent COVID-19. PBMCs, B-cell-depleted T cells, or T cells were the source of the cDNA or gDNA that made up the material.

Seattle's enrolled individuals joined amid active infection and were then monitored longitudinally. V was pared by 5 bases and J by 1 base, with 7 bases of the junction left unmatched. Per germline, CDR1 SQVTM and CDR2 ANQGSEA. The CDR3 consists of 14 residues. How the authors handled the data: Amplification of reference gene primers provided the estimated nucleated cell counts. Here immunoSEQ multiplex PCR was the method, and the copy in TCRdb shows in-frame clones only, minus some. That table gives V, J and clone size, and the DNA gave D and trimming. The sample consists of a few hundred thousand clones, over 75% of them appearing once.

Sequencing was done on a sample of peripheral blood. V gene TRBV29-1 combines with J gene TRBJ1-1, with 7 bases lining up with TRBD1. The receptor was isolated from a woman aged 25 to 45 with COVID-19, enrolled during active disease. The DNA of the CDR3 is TGCAGCGTTAGGGACAGAGTATCGAACACTGAAGCTTTCTTT. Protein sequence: CSVRDRVSNTEAFF.